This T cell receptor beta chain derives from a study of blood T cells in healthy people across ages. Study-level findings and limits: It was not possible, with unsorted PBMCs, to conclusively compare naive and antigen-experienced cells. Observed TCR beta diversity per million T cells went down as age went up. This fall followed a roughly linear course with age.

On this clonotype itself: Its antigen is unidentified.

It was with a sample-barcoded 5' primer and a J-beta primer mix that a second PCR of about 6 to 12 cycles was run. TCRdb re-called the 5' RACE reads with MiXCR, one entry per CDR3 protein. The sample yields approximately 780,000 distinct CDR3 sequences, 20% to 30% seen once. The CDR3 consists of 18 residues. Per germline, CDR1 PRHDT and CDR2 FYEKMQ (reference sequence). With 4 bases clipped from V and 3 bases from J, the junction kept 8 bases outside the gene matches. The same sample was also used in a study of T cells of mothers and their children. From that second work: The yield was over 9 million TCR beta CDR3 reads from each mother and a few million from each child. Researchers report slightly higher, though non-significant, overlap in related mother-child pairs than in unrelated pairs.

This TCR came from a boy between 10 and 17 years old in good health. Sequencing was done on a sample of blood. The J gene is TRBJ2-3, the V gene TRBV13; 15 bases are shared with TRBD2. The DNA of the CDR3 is TGTGCCAGCAGCTCGGGACTAGCGGGAGGAAAACTAACAGATACGCAGTATTTT. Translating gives CASSSGLAGGKLTDTQYF.